The sequence of this T cell receptor (beta chain) was determined in a study of PD-1 blockade in mismatch repair-deficient tumors. On the study more broadly: Patients had about a dozen mismatch repair-deficient cancer types and were previously treated and progressing.

Study conclusions and caveats: After pembrolizumab, tumor-resident clones rose rapidly, then generally contracted before radiologic responses.

This clone appeared a single time. Its antigen remains unknown. TCRs were sequenced from a few patients responding to pembrolizumab. Generated by immunoSEQ multiplex PCR, the TCRdb table keeps only in-frame clones and is missing some. The sample holds some 100,000 clones, about four fifths seen once. Germline-derived CDR1 and CDR2 are MNHEY and SMNVEV (reference sequence). V lost 7 bases and J lost 11, with 23 bases in between. The CDR3 consists of 14 residues. This material consisted of peripheral blood, taken roughly eight months after starting pembrolizumab. This clonotype originated in an adult with mismatch repair-deficient cancer. The V and J genes are TRBV27 and TRBJ1-1; D is perhaps TRBD1 (6 bases). CDR3 sequence: CASTTSLQGGVAFF. As DNA, the CDR3 is TGTGCCAGCACCACTTCTTTACAAGGGGGGGTTGCTTTCTTT.